This T cell receptor (beta chain) was captured in a study of CD8+CD57+ T cells in acquired aplastic anemia. TCR beta VDJ and CDR3 were profiled, and genomic DNA was the template. From the reads, TCRdb called clonotypes with MiXCR, one entry per CDR3 protein. The sample shows under 250,000 distinct CDR3 sequences, approximately 50% of them seen only once. This clonotype was seen only a few times. V lost 0 bases, J lost 10 bases, and 6 bases stayed unmatched. The CDR3 contains 15 residues. The V gene's germline CDR1 is GTSNPN and CDR2 SVGIG (reference sequence). An expansion of CD8+CD57+ cells by flow cytometry had been shown in patients chosen for sequencing. The cohort consisted entirely of patients having severe acquired aplastic anemia.

Input material: sorted CD4+, CD8+, or CD8+CD57+ T cells (not recorded which) from PBMCs. The chain uses TRBV30 and TRBJ1-6, with 10 positions matching TRBD1. The TCR sequence derives from a human donor with aplastic anemia. CDR3 nucleotide sequence: TGTGCCTGGAGTGTATTGGGGACAGGGGAATCACCCCTCCACTTT. Protein: CAWSVLGTGESPLHF.